This passage covers 25 T cell receptor beta chains from one sample sequenced in a study of T cell clusters in autoimmune cytopenias (dated by TCRdb to the late 2010s). Sequencing instrument: Illumina MiSeq. TRB rearrangements were amplified by multiplex PCR using a touch-down protocol with TRB-A and TRB-B primer pools mixed in one tube. Reprocessed by TCRdb, the reads give a single entry per CDR3 protein sequence, without DNA. The sample table on file contains 3,000 to 4,000 distinct CDR3 sequences. The ten most abundant clones make up about 7.8% of the sample. Per sample, about 230 ng of peripheral blood genomic DNA, 35,000 to 40,000 genome equivalents, was used for TRB amplification. These data were likewise used in another study, on T cell repertoires in aging, cancer and after chemotherapy.

Sequencing used peripheral blood. The receptors here all came from a human donor in good health.

This clonotype is deemed medium-sized by its frequency. The V call is TRBV20-1, the J call TRBJ2-5; the TCRdb D gene call, TRBD2, has no DNA to confirm it. In germline, CDR1 is DFQATT, CDR2 SNEGSKA (reference sequence). There are 15 residues in the CDR3. This chain's CDR3 is CSARRTSGSLQTQYF.

This clonotype is labeled large (0.1 to 1%) based on frequency. This CDR3 is CAWKPGYGYTF. The chain recombines TRBV30 with TRBJ1-2; TCRdb picks TRBD1, but there is no DNA to check that call. This CDR3 spans 11 amino acids. Germline CDR1 reads GTSNPN; CDR2 reads SVGIG (reference sequence).

The chain joins TRBV10-2 to TRBJ2-1; the TCRdb D gene call, TRBD2, has no DNA to confirm it. This CDR3 has 16 amino acids. The germline V gene has CDR1 WSHSY and CDR2 SAAADI. The CDR3 here is CASRGGRDSSYNEQFF.

This clonotype is labeled medium-sized based on frequency. This rearrangement joins TRBV20-1 to TRBJ2-3; TCRdb's D call of TRBD2 is untestable without DNA. The CDR3 totals 13 residues. Per germline, CDR1 DFQATT and CDR2 SNEGSKA (reference sequence). The CDR3 loop reads CGTSSGRTDTQYF.

This sequence joins TRBV18 and TRBJ1-4; the TCRdb D gene call, TRBD1, has no DNA to confirm it. The CDR3 length is 14 residues. Germline V gives CDR1 KGHSH, CDR2 LQKENI. CDR3 region: CASSPRTGREKLFF.

This CDR3 reads CASRRDLNTEAFF. The rearrangement joins TRBV2 to TRBJ1-1; without DNA, the TCRdb call of TRBD1 cannot be checked. This CDR3 has 13 residues. From germline, CDR1 is SNHLY and CDR2 FYNNEI.

Measured by frequency, this clonotype is large (0.1 to 1%). The V call is TRBV7-9, the J call TRBJ2-1; lacking DNA, the TRBD1 call made by TCRdb goes unchecked. The CDR3 is made up of 17 amino acids. Looked up from germline, CDR1 is SEHNR and CDR2 is FQNEAQ (reference sequence). The CDR3 region is CASSTSRATDSYNEQFF.

V gene TRBV4-3 combines with J gene TRBJ2-6. Germline values: CDR1 LGHNA, CDR2 YSLEER. The CDR3 has 16 amino acids. The CDR3 loop is CASSQDGVSGANVLTF.

Frequency places this clonotype as medium-sized. The chain uses TRBV7-9 and TRBJ2-7. The CDR3 spans 14 residues. Germline V gene sequence: CDR1 SEHNR, CDR2 FQNEAQ (reference sequence). The CDR3 is CASSLFRLNYEQYF.

Considering frequency, this clonotype is medium-sized (0.01 to 0.1%). The rearrangement joins TRBV7-9 to TRBJ2-5. Germline CDR1 and CDR2: SEHNR and FQNEAQ (reference sequence). The CDR3 totals 11 residues. CDR3 residues: CASSLLQTQYF.

The chain joins TRBV5-1 to TRBJ2-2. This CDR3 has 11 residues. Germline V CDR1 and CDR2: SGHRS, YFSETQ. CDR3 amino acids: CASRVTGELFF.

Judged by frequency, this clonotype is medium-sized. The chain is built from TRBV20-1 and TRBJ1-1; TCRdb selects TRBD1, and the lack of DNA leaves this call unchecked. The length of the CDR3 is 14 residues. The V gene's germline CDR1 is DFQATT and CDR2 SNEGSKA (reference sequence). The chain's CDR3 is CSARDTGWSTEAFF.

According to its frequency, this clonotype is medium-sized. V usage is TRBV5-6 and J usage is TRBJ2-7; TCRdb lists TRBD1, though no DNA is available to test this call. The CDR3 is 14 amino acids. CDR1 is SGHDT, CDR2 YYEEEE, per germline. CDR3 sequence reads: CASSYGQGTYEQYF.

This clonotype ranks as medium-sized (0.01 to 0.1%) in terms of frequency. The chain's CDR3 is CASSGQENSPLHF. The V call is TRBV6-2 or TRBV6-3, the J call TRBJ1-6; as DNA is missing, the TRBD1 call by TCRdb cannot be tested. The length of the CDR3 is 13 residues. Germline values: CDR1 MNHEY, CDR2 SVGEGT.

This clonotype shows up as medium-sized by frequency. The rearrangement links TRBV10-3 to TRBJ1-2; checking the TCRdb D call of TRBD1 is not possible without DNA. CDR1 is ENHRY, CDR2 SYGVKD, per germline. The CDR3 is 13 residues long. CDR3 sequence: CAIAPDSSYGYTF.

The chain carries TRBV5-1 and TRBJ2-5; TCRdb's assignment of TRBD1 cannot be checked, as there is no DNA. CDR1 and CDR2 from the germline V gene are SGHRS and YFSETQ. The CDR3 consists of 17 residues. The CDR3 loop is CASSLDSTVGGLETQYF. The full variable domain, rest sourced from reference TRBV5-1 and TRBJ2-5, is KAGVTQTPRYLIKTRGQQVTLSCSPISGHRSVSWYQQTPGQGLQFLFEYFSETQRNKGNFPGRFSGRQFSNSRSEMNVSTLELGDSALYLCASSLDSTVGGLETQYFGPGTRLLVL.

The chain has TRBV6-6 and TRBJ2-3; the D call from TCRdb, TRBD1, cannot be confirmed without DNA. The CDR3 extends over 13 amino acids. Germline V gene lookup returns CDR1 MNHNY and CDR2 SVGAGI (reference sequence). CDR3 in amino acids: CASRRQGADTQYF.

This chain joins TRBV28 and TRBJ2-1; without DNA, the TCRdb call of TRBD1 cannot be checked. Looked up from germline, CDR1 is MDHEN and CDR2 is SYDVKM. The CDR3 runs to 12 residues. Here the CDR3 reads CASSTLGYEQFF.

J is TRBJ2-1 and V is TRBV24-1; TCRdb calls TRBD2, which cannot be checked without DNA. This CDR3 contains 21 residues. The germline gives CDR1 KGHDR, CDR2 SFDVKD. CDR3 in amino acids: CATSATFAQREGLSSYNEQFF.

This clonotype is identified as medium-sized (0.01 to 0.1%) from frequency. The chain combines TRBV5-4 with TRBJ2-3; no DNA is available, so the TRBD1 call from TCRdb remains unchecked. From germline, CDR1 is SGHNT and CDR2 YYREEE (reference sequence). The CDR3 runs to 15 residues. CDR3 residues: CASSPGTGLADTQYF.

This clonotype shows up as medium-sized by frequency. The V gene is TRBV30, the J gene TRBJ2-2. The CDR3 contains 13 residues. The germline gives CDR1 GTSNPN, CDR2 SVGIG (reference sequence). CDR3 amino acids: CAWSVKHGGELFF.

The J gene is TRBJ1-4, the V gene TRBV5-1. The CDR3 is 14 amino acids. CDR1 and CDR2 (germline): SGHRS, YFSETQ. The CDR3 loop reads CASMEGNIGEKLFF.

This clonotype shows up as medium-sized by frequency. The V and J genes are TRBV4-3 and TRBJ2-6. Germline V gene sequence: CDR1 LGHNA, CDR2 YSLEER. The CDR3 totals 16 residues. The CDR3 reads CASSQDWSSGANVLTF.

This clonotype is medium-sized (0.01 to 0.1%) by frequency. The CDR3 protein is CASSPRAGPYEQYF. This chain uses TRBV18 with TRBJ2-7. Germline V gene sequence: CDR1 KGHSH, CDR2 LQKENI. This CDR3 is 14 amino acids long.

The chain employs TRBV6-2 or TRBV6-3 and TRBJ2-1. Germline lookup yields CDR1 MNHEY and CDR2 SVGEGT. CDR3 length: 15 amino acids. CDR3 loop: CASSYSSVLTPEQFF.